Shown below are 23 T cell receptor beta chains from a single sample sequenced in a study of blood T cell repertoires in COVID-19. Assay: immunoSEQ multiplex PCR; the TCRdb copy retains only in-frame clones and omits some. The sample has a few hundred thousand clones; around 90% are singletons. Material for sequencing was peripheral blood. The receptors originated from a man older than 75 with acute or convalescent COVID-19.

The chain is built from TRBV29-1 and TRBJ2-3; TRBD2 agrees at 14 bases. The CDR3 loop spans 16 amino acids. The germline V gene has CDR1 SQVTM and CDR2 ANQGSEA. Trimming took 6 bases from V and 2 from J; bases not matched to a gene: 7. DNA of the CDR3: TGCAGCGTCCTTGGACTAGCGGGGGGTGTCACAGATACGCAGTATTTT. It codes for CSVLGLAGGVTDTQYF.

Here the CDR3 reads CSASPYSSSNQPQHF. The CDR3 DNA sequence: TGCAGTGCTAGTCCCTATTCAAGCAGCAATCAGCCCCAGCATTTT. The gene calls are TRBV20-1 and TRBJ1-5; D unresolved. Germline values: CDR1 DFQATT, CDR2 SNEGSKA (reference sequence). The CDR3 is made up of 15 amino acids. Trimming shortened V by 3 bases and J by 1 base, and 13 bases separated the two germline ends.

The chain's CDR3 is CASRPTVRDNEQFF. The CDR3 nucleotides are TGTGCAAGTCGACCGACTGTCAGAGACAATGAGCAGTTCTTC. J is TRBJ2-1 and V is TRBV12-2; no DNA check was done on the table's D call, TRBD2. TRBV12-2 is a known pseudogene. The CDR3 runs to 14 residues.

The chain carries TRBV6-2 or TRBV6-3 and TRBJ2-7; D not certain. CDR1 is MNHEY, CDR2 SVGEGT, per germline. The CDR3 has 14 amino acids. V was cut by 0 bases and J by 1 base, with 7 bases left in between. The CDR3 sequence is CASSYSTFSYEQYF. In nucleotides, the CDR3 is TGTGCCAGCAGTTACTCGACATTTTCCTACGAGCAGTACTTC.

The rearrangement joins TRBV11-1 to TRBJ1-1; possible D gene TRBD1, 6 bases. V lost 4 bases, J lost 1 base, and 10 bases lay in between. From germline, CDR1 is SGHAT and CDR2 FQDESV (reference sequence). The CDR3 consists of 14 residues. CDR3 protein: CASSSQGPNTEAFF. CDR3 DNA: TGTGCCAGCAGCTCACAGGGCCCGAACACTGAAGCTTTCTTT.

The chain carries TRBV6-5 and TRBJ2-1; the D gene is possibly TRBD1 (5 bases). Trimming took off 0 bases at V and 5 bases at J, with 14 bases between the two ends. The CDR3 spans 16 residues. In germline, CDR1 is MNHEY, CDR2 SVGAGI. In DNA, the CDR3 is TGTGCCAGCAGTTACTCCCGACAGTCTACGAACAATGAGCAGTTCTTC. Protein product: CASSYSRQSTNNEQFF.

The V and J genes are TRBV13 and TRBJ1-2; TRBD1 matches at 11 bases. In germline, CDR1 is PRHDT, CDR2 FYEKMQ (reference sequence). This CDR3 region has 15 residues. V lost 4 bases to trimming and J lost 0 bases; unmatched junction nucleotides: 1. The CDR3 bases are TGTGCCAGCAGCTCGGGACAGGGGGCTAACTATGGCTACACCTTC. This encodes CASSSGQGANYGYTF.

DNA of the CDR3: TGCGCCAGCAGCCAAGTTAATGAGGTTCCCTACAATGAGCAGTTCTTC. As protein: CASSQVNEVPYNEQFF. J is TRBJ2-1 and V is TRBV4-1; D not certain. The CDR3 is 16 amino acids. Deletions cut 1 base from V and 2 bases from J, with 12 bases between. CDR1 MGHRA and CDR2 YSYEKL come from the germline V gene.

The CDR3 is CASRRTAISYEQYF. Written as DNA, the CDR3 is TGTGCCAGCAGGAGGACAGCCATCTCCTACGAGCAGTACTTC. This sequence joins TRBV2 and TRBJ2-7, with D tentatively TRBD1 (6 bases). The CDR3 covers 14 residues. Trimming left V 6 bases short and J 0 bases short, with 12 bases between. Germline lookup yields CDR1 SNHLY and CDR2 FYNNEI.

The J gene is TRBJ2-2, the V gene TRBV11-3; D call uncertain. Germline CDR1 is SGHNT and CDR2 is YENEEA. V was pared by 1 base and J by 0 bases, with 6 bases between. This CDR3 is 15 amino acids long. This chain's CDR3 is CASSLGLTNTGELFF. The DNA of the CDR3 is TGTGCCAGCAGCTTAGGGCTTACGAACACCGGGGAGCTGTTTTTT.

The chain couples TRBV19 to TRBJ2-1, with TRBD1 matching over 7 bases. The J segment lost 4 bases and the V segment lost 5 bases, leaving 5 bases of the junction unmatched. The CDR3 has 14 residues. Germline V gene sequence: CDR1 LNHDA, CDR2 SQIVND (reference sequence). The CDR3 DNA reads TGTGCCAGTAGTGCCGGGACAGTTTACAATGAGCAGTTCTTC. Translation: CASSAGTVYNEQFF.

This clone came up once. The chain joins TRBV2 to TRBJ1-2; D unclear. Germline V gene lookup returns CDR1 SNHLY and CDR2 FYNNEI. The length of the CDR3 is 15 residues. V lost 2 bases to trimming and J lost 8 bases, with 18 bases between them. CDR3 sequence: CASSEREARGGGYTF. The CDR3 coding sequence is TGTGCCAGCAGTGAACGTGAGGCCCGTGGTGGGGGCTACACCTTC.

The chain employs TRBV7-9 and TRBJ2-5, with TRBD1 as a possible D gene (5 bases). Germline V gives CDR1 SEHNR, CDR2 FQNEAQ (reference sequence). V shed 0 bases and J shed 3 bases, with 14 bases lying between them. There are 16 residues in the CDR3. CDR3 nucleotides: TGTGCCAGCAGCTTAGCTGTAGGGGCGCAGAAAGAGACCCAGTACTTC. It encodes CASSLAVGAQKETQYF.

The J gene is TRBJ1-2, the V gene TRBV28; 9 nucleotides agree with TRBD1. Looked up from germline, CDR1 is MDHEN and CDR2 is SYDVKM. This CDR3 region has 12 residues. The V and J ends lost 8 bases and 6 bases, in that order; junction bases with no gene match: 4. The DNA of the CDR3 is TGTGCCAGCGGACAGGGGCTACATGGCTACACCTTC. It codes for CASGQGLHGYTF.

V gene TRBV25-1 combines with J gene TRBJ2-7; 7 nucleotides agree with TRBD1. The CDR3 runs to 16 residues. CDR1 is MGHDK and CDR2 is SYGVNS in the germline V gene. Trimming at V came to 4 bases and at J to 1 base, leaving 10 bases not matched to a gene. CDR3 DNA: TGTGCCAGCAGTGGAACACCGGGACAGTCATCCTACGAGCAGTACTTC. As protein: CASSGTPGQSSYEQYF.

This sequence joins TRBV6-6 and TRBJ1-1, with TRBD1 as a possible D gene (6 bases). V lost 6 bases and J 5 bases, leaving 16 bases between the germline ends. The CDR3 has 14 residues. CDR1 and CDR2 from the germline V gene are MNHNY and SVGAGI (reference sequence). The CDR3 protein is CASRGNREGTEAFF. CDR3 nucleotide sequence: TGTGCCAGCAGGGGGAACAGGGAGGGAACTGAAGCTTTCTTT.

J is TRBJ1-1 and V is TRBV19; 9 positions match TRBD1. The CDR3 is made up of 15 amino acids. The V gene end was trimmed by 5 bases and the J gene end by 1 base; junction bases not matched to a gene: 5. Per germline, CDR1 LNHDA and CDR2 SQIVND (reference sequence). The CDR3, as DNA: TGTGCCAGTAGTGTGGGACAGGGAACGAACACTGAAGCTTTCTTT. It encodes CASSVGQGTNTEAFF. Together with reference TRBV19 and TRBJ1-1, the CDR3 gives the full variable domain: DGGITQSPKYLFRKEGQNVTLSCEQNLNHDAMYWYRQDPGQGLRLIYYSQIVNDFQKGDIAEGYSVSREKKESFPLTVTSAQKNPTAFYLCASSVGQGTNTEAFFGQGTRLTVV.

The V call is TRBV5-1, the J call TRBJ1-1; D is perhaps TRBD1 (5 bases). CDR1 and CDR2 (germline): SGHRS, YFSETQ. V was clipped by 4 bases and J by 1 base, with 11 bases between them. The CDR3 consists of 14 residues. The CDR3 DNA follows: TGCGCCAGCAGCCACGATAGGGGGAACACTGAAGCTTTCTTT. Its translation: CASSHDRGNTEAFF.

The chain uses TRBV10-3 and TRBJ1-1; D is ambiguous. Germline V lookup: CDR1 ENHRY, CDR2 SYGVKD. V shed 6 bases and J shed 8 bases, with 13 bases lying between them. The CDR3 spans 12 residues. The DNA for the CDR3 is TGTGCCATCAGGCGGTTCGGAGAAGAAGCTTTCTTT. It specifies CAIRRFGEEAFF.

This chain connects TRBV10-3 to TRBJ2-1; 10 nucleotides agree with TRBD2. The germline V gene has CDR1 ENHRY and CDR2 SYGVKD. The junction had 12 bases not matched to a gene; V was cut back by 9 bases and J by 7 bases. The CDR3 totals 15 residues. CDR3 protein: CAISPGTSAENEQFF. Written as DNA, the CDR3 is TGTGCCATAAGTCCCGGGACTAGCGCCGAAAATGAGCAGTTCTTC.

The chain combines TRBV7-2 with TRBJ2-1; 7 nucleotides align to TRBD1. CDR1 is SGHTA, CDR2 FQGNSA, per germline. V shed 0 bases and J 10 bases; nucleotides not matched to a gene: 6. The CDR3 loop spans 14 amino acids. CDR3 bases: TGTGCCAGCAGCTTAGCCGCTAGACAGGGCGAGCAGTTCTTC. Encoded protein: CASSLAARQGEQFF.

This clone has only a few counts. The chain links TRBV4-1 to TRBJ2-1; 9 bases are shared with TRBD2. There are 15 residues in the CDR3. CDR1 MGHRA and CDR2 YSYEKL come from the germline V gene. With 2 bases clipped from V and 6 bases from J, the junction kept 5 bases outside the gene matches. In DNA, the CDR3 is TGCGCCAGCAGCCAATCAATGACTAGCGGCAATGAGCAGTTCTTC. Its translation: CASSQSMTSGNEQFF.

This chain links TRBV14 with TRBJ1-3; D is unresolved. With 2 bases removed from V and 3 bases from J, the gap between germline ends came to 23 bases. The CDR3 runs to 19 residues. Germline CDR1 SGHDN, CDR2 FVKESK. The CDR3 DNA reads TGTGCCAGCAGCCAAAGCCGGGATCTTGTCCTCACGGGTGGAAACACCATATATTTT. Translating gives CASSQSRDLVLTGGNTIYF.